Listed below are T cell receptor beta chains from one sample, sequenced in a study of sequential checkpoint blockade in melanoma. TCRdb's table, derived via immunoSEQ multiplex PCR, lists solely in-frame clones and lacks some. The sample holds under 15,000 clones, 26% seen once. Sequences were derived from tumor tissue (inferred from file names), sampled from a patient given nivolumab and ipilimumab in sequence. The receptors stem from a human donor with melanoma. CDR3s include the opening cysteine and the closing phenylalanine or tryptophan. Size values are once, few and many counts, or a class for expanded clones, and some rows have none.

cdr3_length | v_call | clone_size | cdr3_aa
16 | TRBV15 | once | CATSRVPGPGGNTIYF
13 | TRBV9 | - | CASKSLAEVTQYF
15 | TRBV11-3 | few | CASRSRGIAGNTIYF
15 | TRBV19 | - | CASTTQVGVGNTIYF
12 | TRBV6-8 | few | CASSYGGETQYF
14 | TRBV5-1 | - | CASSQEAEGYGYTF
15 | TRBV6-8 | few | CASSYSTAYQETQYF
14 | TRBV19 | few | CASTGRGRNTEAFF
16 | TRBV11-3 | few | CASSLGGTGGDGELFF
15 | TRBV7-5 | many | CASRPGTPRNYGYTF
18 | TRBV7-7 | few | CASSLSPGAGFAKNIQYF
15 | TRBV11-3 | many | CASSPFSSGTETQYF
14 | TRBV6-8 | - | CASRTDLSGNTIYF
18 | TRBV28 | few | CASSLTGTYPPSNQPQHF
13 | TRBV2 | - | CASSERGAGGYTF
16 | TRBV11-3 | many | CASSLVAAPSCRNQYF
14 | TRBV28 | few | CASRGGGSNTEAFF
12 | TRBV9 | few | CASSVFDTEAFF
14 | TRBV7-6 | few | CASSLEGPGNTQYF
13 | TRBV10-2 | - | CASMKSSNQPQHF
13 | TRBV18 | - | CASSQAGQETQYF
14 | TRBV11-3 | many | CASSLASGGYEQYF
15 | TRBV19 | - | CATTARDRNTGELFF
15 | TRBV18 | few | CASAATGAGANVLTF
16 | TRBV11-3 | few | CASSLRGLAGTDTQYF
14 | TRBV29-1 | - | CSVPGTGHTGELFF
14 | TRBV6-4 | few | CASTPQGGGQPQHF
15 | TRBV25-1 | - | CASSESKQGGTEQYF
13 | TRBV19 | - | CASSGRYYNEQFF